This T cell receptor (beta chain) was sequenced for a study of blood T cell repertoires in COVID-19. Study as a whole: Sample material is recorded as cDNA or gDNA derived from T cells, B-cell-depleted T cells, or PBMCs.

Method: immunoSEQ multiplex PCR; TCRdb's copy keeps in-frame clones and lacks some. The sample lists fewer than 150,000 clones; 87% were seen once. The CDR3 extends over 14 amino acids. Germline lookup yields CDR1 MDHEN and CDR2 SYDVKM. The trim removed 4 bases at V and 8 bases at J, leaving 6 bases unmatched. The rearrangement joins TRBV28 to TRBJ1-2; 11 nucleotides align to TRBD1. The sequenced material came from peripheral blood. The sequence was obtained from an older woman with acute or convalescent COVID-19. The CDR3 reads CASSSGQGAYGYTF. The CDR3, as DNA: TGTGCCAGCAGTTCAGGACAGGGGGCATACGGCTACACCTTC.